This T cell receptor (beta chain) was profiled in a study of low-dose radiotherapy and immunotherapy resistance in tumors. Background on the study: Radiation delivery to Cohort 1 consisted of 0.5 Gy per fraction every 2 weeks, summing to 6.5 Gy. Patients were treated with intravenous nivolumab at 240 mg every two weeks and were also dosed with ipilimumab at 1 mg/kg every six weeks.

TRAV and TRBV primers primed cDNA for both TCRalpha and TCRbeta. Over about 19 PCR cycles, TCRs were amplified from a constant-region primer and V-primer adapter. TCRdb re-analysed the reads in MiXCR, keeping a single row per CDR3 protein. The sample lists about 64,000 distinct CDR3 sequences; approximately 25% were seen once. This CDR3 is 14 amino acids long. Germline V gene data show CDR1 as MDHEN and CDR2 as SYDVKM. The V gene end was trimmed by 10 bases and the J gene end by 4 bases; junction bases not matched to a gene: 10. The time point is: before trial treatment. Donors were given nivolumab, ipilimumab, aspirin, low-dose cyclophosphamide and low-dose radiotherapy. Eligibility criteria specified advanced solid malignancies devoid of tumor-infiltrating lymphocytes.

The rearrangement uses TRBV28 and TRBJ2-1; 7 bases line up with TRBD2. This TCR was recovered from a male donor with rectosigmoid adenocarcinoma. Specimen: PBMCs, collected before treatment. DNA for the CDR3: TGTGCCAACATGAGCGGGATTCCATACAATGAGCAGTTCTTC. This codes for CANMSGIPYNEQFF.